The 5 T cell receptor beta chains given below trace back to one sample, sequenced in a study of neurological immune-mediated disorders. Sample time point: longitudinal time-point 3. MiXCR, run by TCRdb on the 5' RACE reads, gives a single entry per CDR3 protein. The data show some 80,000 distinct CDR3 sequences, under 4.5% seen once. Material for sequencing was PBMCs. These receptor sequences come from a woman in her fifties or sixties with multiple sclerosis.

This clonotype was picked up many times. The V call is TRBV6-5, the J call TRBJ2-3; tentatively, D is TRBD2 (5 bases). The CDR3 covers 14 residues. Trimming removed 2 bases at V and 5 bases at J, with 11 bases between. CDR1 is MNHEY, CDR2 SVGAGI, per germline. The CDR3 DNA reads as TGTGCCAGCAGTTACGAGGGCCTAGTAGATACGCAGTATTTT. Residues: CASSYEGLVDTQYF.

This clonotype was observed many times. This chain joins TRBV9 and TRBJ2-7; 9 bases agree with TRBD1. CDR1 and CDR2 from the germline V gene are SGDLS and YYNGEE. Unmatched junction bases numbered 6, after V lost 0 bases and J lost 5 bases. The CDR3 sequence is 15 residues long. The CDR3 here is CASSVERDRDNEQYF. CDR3 DNA sequence: TGTGCCAGCAGCGTAGAAAGGGACAGGGATAACGAGCAGTACTTC.

In this sample, this clonotype turned up many times. This rearrangement joins TRBV25-1 to TRBJ2-5, with 9 nucleotides matching TRBD1. CDR3 size: 15 residues. With 4 bases clipped from V and 5 bases from J, the junction kept 8 bases outside the gene matches. The germline V gene encodes CDR1 MGHDK and CDR2 SYGVNS. CDR3 nucleotides: TGTGCCAGCAGTGTCCCGGGACAGGGTGAGGAGACCCAGTACTTC. Its protein product is CASSVPGQGEETQYF. Complete variable domain (other parts from reference TRBV25-1 and TRBJ2-5): EADIYQTPRYLVIGTGKKITLECSQTMGHDKMYWYQQDPGMELHLIHYSYGVNSTEKGDLSSESTVSRIRTEHFPLTLESARPSHTSQYLCASSVPGQGEETQYFGPGTRLLVL.

This clonotype showed up many times. The chain uses TRBV4-1 and TRBJ2-7; TRBD2 might be the D (6 bases). V lost 1 base, J lost 3 bases, and 13 bases lay in between. The CDR3 consists of 15 residues. CDR1 and CDR2 from the germline V gene are MGHRA and YSYEKL. DNA for the CDR3: TGCGCCAGCAGCCAAGCCGCGGGATTTGACTACGAGCAGTACTTC. Amino acids: CASSQAAGFDYEQYF.

In its sample, this clonotype was seen many times. The chain has TRBV5-1 and TRBJ2-2; TRBD1 matches at 10 bases. V lost 4 bases, J lost 3 bases, and 12 bases stayed unmatched. This CDR3 spans 18 amino acids. Germline CDR1 is SGHRS and CDR2 is YFSETQ. The DNA for the CDR3 is TGCGCCAGCAGCCGATGGACAGGGGGACATTCAGACACCGGGGAGCTGTTTTTT. Translating gives CASSRWTGGHSDTGELFF.